The clone carrying this TCR beta chain was detected ten times or more. Its antigen is unknown. The CDR3 spans 13 residues. V was clipped by 3 bases and J by 4 bases, with 6 bases between them. The sample originates from a study of CD8 T cells in ankylosing spondylitis. Overall study findings and caveats: Roughly eight highly homologous variants made up a TCR beta motif that seemed to typify ankylosing spondylitis blood.

Via MiXCR, TCRdb re-called the 5' RACE reads, giving one row per CDR3 protein. The sample shows 700,000 or so distinct CDR3 sequences, around 19% of them seen only once. The chain joins TRBV12-3 or TRBV12-4 to TRBJ1-4; no firm D call. Source material: blood, either unsorted or a sorted T cell fraction (not recorded which). The TCR sequence derives from a male donor with ankylosing spondylitis. The CDR3 region is CASSFVVNEKLFF. The DNA of the CDR3 is TGTGCCAGCAGTTTTGTTGTTAATGAAAAACTGTTTTTT.